A single sample is the source of the 19 T cell receptor beta chains below, sequenced in a study of T cells in localized non-small cell lung cancer. Clones were read by immunoSEQ multiplex PCR, and TCRdb kept only the in-frame ones, dropping some. This table has around 83,000 clones, around 81% appearing once. The sequenced sample was PBMCs, obtained before any cancer treatment. These receptors came from a man aged 35 to 69 with stage II squamous cell lung carcinoma.

The V gene is TRBV30, the J gene TRBJ2-7, with 9 bases aligning to TRBD2. Germline V CDR1 and CDR2: GTSNPN, SVGIG (reference sequence). The CDR3 loop spans 19 amino acids. The ends lost 4 bases at V and 0 bases at J; junction bases unmatched: 19. CDR3 nucleotides: TGTGCCTGGAAACCAAATACTGGGCGGGGGGGGACCAGCTCCTACGAGCAGTACTTC. The encoded protein is CAWKPNTGRGGTSSYEQYF.

The rearrangement uses TRBV2 and TRBJ1-5; D is possibly TRBD1 (6 bases). The CDR3 contains 13 residues. V was trimmed by 5 bases and J by 11 bases, leaving 16 bases between them. In germline, CDR1 is SNHLY, CDR2 FYNNEI. The CDR3 here is CASSSEGGTTQHF. CDR3 sequence (DNA): TGTGCCAGCAGTTCTGAAGGGGGGACGACCCAGCATTTT.

The V gene is TRBV4-1, the J gene TRBJ2-2, with 9 nucleotides matching TRBD2. Germline V gene lookup returns CDR1 MGHRA and CDR2 YSYEKL. Unmatched junction bases numbered 9, after V lost 1 base and J lost 3 bases. CDR3 size: 18 residues. CDR3 sequence: CASSQALLAGGDTGELFF. CDR3 DNA sequence: TGCGCCAGCAGCCAAGCCCTACTAGCGGGCGGAGACACCGGGGAGCTGTTTTTT.

J is TRBJ2-1 and V is TRBV11-3, with 11 nucleotides matching TRBD1. The CDR3 loop spans 16 amino acids. J gave up 3 bases and V 4 bases, and 5 bases lay outside the gene matches. Germline V gives CDR1 SGHNT, CDR2 YENEEA. CDR3 sequence (DNA): TGTGCCAGCAGCTCGTCCGGGACAGGGGGCTACAATGAGCAGTTCTTC. Amino acid sequence: CASSSSGTGGYNEQFF.

This chain connects TRBV7-3 to TRBJ2-1; perhaps TRBD1 as D (6 bases). The CDR3 runs 13 residues. V was pared by 2 bases and J by 8 bases, with 10 bases between. The germline V gene has CDR1 SGHTA and CDR2 FQGTGA. Written as DNA, the CDR3 is TGTGCCAGCAGCTTAGGCAGGGGACATGAGCAGTTCTTC. Protein: CASSLGRGHEQFF.

V is TRBV27 and J is TRBJ1-6, with 7 bases that match TRBD1. V shed 6 bases and J 4 bases; nucleotides not matched to a gene: 6. CDR3 length equals 15 residues. Germline-derived CDR1 and CDR2 are MNHEY and SMNVEV (reference sequence). The CDR3 here is CASRGGQTYNSPLHF. The CDR3 DNA sequence: TGTGCCAGCAGGGGGGGACAGACTTATAATTCACCCCTCCACTTT.

This sequence joins TRBV27 and TRBJ2-7; no definite D call. There are 14 residues in the CDR3. Trimming removed 3 bases from V and 4 bases from J, with 13 bases in between. Germline V gene sequence: CDR1 MNHEY, CDR2 SMNVEV (reference sequence). Written as DNA, the CDR3 is TGTGCCAGCAGTTTGAGCGTAGGGATGTACGAGCAGTACTTC. This translates into CASSLSVGMYEQYF.

This rearrangement joins TRBV5-1 to TRBJ2-1, with no clear D. The germline V gene has CDR1 SGHRS and CDR2 YFSETQ. V was shortened by 7 bases and J by 4 bases, with 9 bases between the two germline ends. This CDR3 comprises 12 residues. This CDR3 is CASGSGYNEQFF. The DNA for the CDR3 is TGCGCCAGCGGATCAGGTTACAATGAGCAGTTCTTC.

The rearrangement links TRBV4-2 to TRBJ1-1; tentatively, D is TRBD1 (6 bases). The germline V gene encodes CDR1 LGHNA and CDR2 YNFKEQ. The CDR3 sequence is 15 residues long. Deletions cut 3 bases from V and 1 base from J, with 12 bases between. The CDR3 DNA is TGTGCCAGCAGCCAGGAATGGACAGCGAACACTGAAGCTTTCTTT. This codes for CASSQEWTANTEAFF.

The chain is built from TRBV28 and TRBJ1-6; D gene ambiguous. CDR1 is MDHEN and CDR2 is SYDVKM in the germline V gene. V lost 6 bases, J lost 13 bases, and 13 bases lay in between. This CDR3 region has 12 residues. DNA for the CDR3: TGTGCCAGCAGACTGGGCCTTCTGCCCCTCCACTTT. Its protein is CASRLGLLPLHF.

V gene TRBV7-9 combines with J gene TRBJ2-3, with 7 positions matching TRBD2. Germline CDR1 and CDR2: SEHNR and FQNEAQ (reference sequence). V trimming: 4 bases; J trimming: 2 bases; junction bases outside the gene matches: 9. The CDR3 has 16 amino acids. CDR3 protein: CASSSYSGFNTDTQYF. Here the CDR3 DNA reads TGTGCCAGCAGCTCATATAGCGGGTTCAACACAGATACGCAGTATTTT.

The V call is TRBV7-3, the J call TRBJ2-1; 8 bases match TRBD2. This CDR3 comprises 14 residues. The germline gives CDR1 SGHTA, CDR2 FQGTGA. Unmatched junction bases numbered 5, after V lost 5 bases and J lost 5 bases. CDR3 residues: CASSESGGNNEQFF. For the CDR3, the DNA is TGTGCCAGCAGCGAGAGCGGGGGAAACAATGAGCAGTTCTTC. The full variable domain, with the rest looked up from reference TRBV7-3 and TRBJ2-1, is GAGVSQTPSNKVTEKGKYVELRCDPISGHTALYWYRQSLGQGPEFLIYFQGTGAADDSGLPNDRFFAVRPEGSVSTLKIQRTERGDSAVYLCASSESGGNNEQFFGPGTRLTVL.

This sequence joins TRBV6-5 and TRBJ1-2; no definite D call. Trimming took off 2 bases at V and 6 bases at J, with 7 bases between the two ends. Germline-derived CDR1 and CDR2 are MNHEY and SVGAGI. There are 12 residues in the CDR3. The CDR3 loop reads CASSYGGHGYTF. DNA of the CDR3: TGTGCCAGCAGTTACGGTGGGCATGGCTACACCTTC.

This sequence joins TRBV5-6 and TRBJ1-3, with no clear D. This CDR3 comprises 15 residues. Germline CDR1 reads SGHDT; CDR2 reads YYEEEE. V was cut by 0 bases and J by 0 bases, with 7 bases left in between. CDR3 DNA: TGTGCCAGCAGCTTGGCGCATTACTCTGGAAACACCATATATTTT. Protein sequence: CASSLAHYSGNTIYF.

This clone was recorded a few times. V and J are TRBV15 and TRBJ2-1; D ambiguous. Trimming removed 11 bases at V and 1 base at J, with 12 bases between. Germline V lookup: CDR1 LNHNV, CDR2 YYDKDF (reference sequence). This CDR3 region has 13 residues. The CDR3 region is CAVQAQSYNEQFF. The CDR3 bases are TGTGCCGTCCAGGCACAGTCCTACAATGAGCAGTTCTTC. The full variable domain, rest sourced from reference TRBV15 and TRBJ2-1, is DAMVIQNPRYQVTQFGKPVTLSCSQTLNHNVMYWYQQKSSQAPKLLFHYYDKDFNNEADTPDNFQSRRPNTSFCFLDIRSPGLGDTAMYLCAVQAQSYNEQFFGPGTRLTVL.

This chain uses TRBV7-9 with TRBJ2-7, with 11 nucleotides matching TRBD2. V was clipped by 5 bases and J by 3 bases; unmatched bases: 3. CDR3 length equals 14 residues. Germline values: CDR1 SEHNR, CDR2 FQNEAQ (reference sequence). CDR3 bases: TGTGCCAGCAGCCCGGGACTAGCGGTCTACGAGCAGTACTTC. Protein: CASSPGLAVYEQYF.

The chain has TRBV4-1 and TRBJ2-3; D not certain. The length of the CDR3 is 16 residues. CDR1 is MGHRA and CDR2 is YSYEKL in the germline V gene. Trimming removed 1 base from V and 6 bases from J, with 17 bases in between. Here the CDR3 DNA reads TGCGCCAGCAGCCAAGCGCCAACCGCCCCAGTGGATACGCAGTATTTT. It yields the protein CASSQAPTAPVDTQYF.

The chain joins TRBV7-8 to TRBJ2-1, with D perhaps TRBD2 (6 bases). The CDR3 sequence is 15 residues long. Germline loops: CDR1 SGHVS, CDR2 FQNEAQ. V was cut by 2 bases and J by 8 bases, with 16 bases left in between. CDR3 amino acids: CASSLRRELGDEQFF. The CDR3 nucleotides read TGTGCCAGCAGCTTACGACGGGAGCTTGGGGATGAGCAGTTCTTC.

CDR3 sequence: CASGGQVSEQFF. In nucleotides, the CDR3 is TGTGCCAGCGGGGGGCAAGTCAGTGAGCAGTTCTTC. The chain recombines TRBV6-5 with TRBJ2-1, with D perhaps matching TRBD1 or TRBD2 (6 bases each). The CDR3 runs 12 residues. V lost 8 bases to trimming and J lost 9 bases, with 14 bases between them. Germline V gene lookup returns CDR1 MNHEY and CDR2 SVGAGI.